A single sample is the source of the 9 T cell receptor beta chains below, sequenced in a study of Ad26.COV2.S vaccination and SARS-CoV-2 variants (dated by TCRdb to 2020 to 2022). This specimen's treatment or condition label, interpreted: some 20 received Ad26.COV2.S at low or high dose, single or two shots; several received placebo; per-sample allocation not given. For vaccine and placebo recipients, repertoires were sequenced using samples collected on day 63 after the first injection. Library generation was performed with the immunoSEQ multiplex PCR assay. In its TCRdb copy, this immuneACCESS table keeps in-frame sequences only and misses some clones. Where compared with another copy, unresolved V genes explain less than half of these, and the others have no known cause. This sample gives some 410,000 clones in total; approximately 90% of them show up just once. More than 1.5% of the sample rests with the top ten.

The sample here was peripheral blood, taken in a trial of Ad26.COV2.S vaccine versus placebo. Every receptor here comes from a person between 18 and 60 years old who received the Ad26.COV2.S COVID-19 vaccine or a placebo.

V gene TRBV6-2 or TRBV6-3 combines with J gene TRBJ2-2; 7 bases line up with TRBD1. The CDR3 runs 14 residues. Looked up from germline, CDR1 is MNHEY and CDR2 is SVGEGT. V lost 5 bases, J lost 9 bases, and 9 bases stayed unmatched. CDR3 amino acids: CASSPGTAARELFF. The CDR3 DNA reads TGTGCCAGCAGTCCCGGGACAGCGGCCAGGGAGCTGTTTTTT.

The rearrangement links TRBV5-4 to TRBJ2-5; D may be TRBD1 (6 bases). The CDR3 length is 15 residues. CDR1 and CDR2 from the germline V gene are SGHNT and YYREEE (reference sequence). V was trimmed by 0 bases and J by 5 bases, leaving 14 bases between them. This chain's CDR3 is CASSLGGPGLETQYF. Here the CDR3 DNA reads TGTGCCAGCAGCTTGGGGGGGCCAGGATTGGAGACCCAGTACTTC. The whole variable domain, filled in from reference TRBV5-4 and TRBJ2-5, reads ETGVTQSPTHLIKTRGQQVTLRCSSQSGHNTVSWYQQALGQGPQFIFQYYREEENGRGNFPPRFSGLQFPNYSSELNVNALELDDSALYLCASSLGGPGLETQYFGPGTRLLVL.

The CDR3 nucleotides read TGCGCCAGCAGTGGGGGGGGCTACAGCTACACCTTC. It translates to CASSGGGYSYTF. V usage is TRBV10-2 and J usage is TRBJ1-2, with D tentatively TRBD1 (6 bases). The CDR3 runs to 12 residues. V was cut by 4 bases and J by 9 bases, with 12 bases left in between. Germline V gene sequence: CDR1 WSHSY, CDR2 SAAADI.

The V gene is TRBV27, the J gene TRBJ2-7, with TRBD1 matching over 12 bases. Germline trimming cut 5 bases from V and 9 bases from J; bases unmatched to any gene: 11. The CDR3 extends over 15 amino acids. Germline CDR1 reads MNHEY; CDR2 reads SMNVEV (reference sequence). In DNA, the CDR3 is TGTGCCAGCAGTACCGGGACAGGGGGCGCGGTAAGGCAGTACTTC. Protein: CASSTGTGGAVRQYF.

The rearrangement uses TRBV7-9 and TRBJ2-1; 7 positions match TRBD1. The CDR3 consists of 16 residues. Germline V lookup: CDR1 SEHNR, CDR2 FQNEAQ (reference sequence). V lost 6 bases, J lost 3 bases, and 11 bases stayed unmatched. Here the CDR3 reads CASRATGTEVYNEQFF. The CDR3 nucleotides are TGTGCCAGCAGGGCGACCGGGACAGAAGTCTACAATGAGCAGTTCTTC.

The chain is built from TRBV10-3 and TRBJ1-6; D call uncertain. The CDR3 runs to 14 residues. V lost 3 bases, J lost 3 bases, and 6 bases lay in between. Germline V gene data show CDR1 as ENHRY and CDR2 as SYGVKD. The CDR3 coding sequence is TGTGCCATCAGTGACGATATCTATAATTCACCCCTCCACTTT. It encodes CAISDDIYNSPLHF.

This clone has only one observation. The rearrangement joins TRBV6-1 to TRBJ2-7; possible D gene TRBD2, 6 bases. V was pared by 5 bases and J by 2 bases, with 10 bases between. This CDR3 comprises 13 residues. CDR1 MNHNS and CDR2 SASEGT come from the germline V gene. This CDR3 reads CASSTRETYEQYF. The CDR3 DNA sequence: TGTGCCAGCAGTACCCGGGAGACCTACGAGCAGTACTTC.

V gene TRBV6-5 combines with J gene TRBJ1-3, with D hard to call. V gave up 7 bases and J gave up 2 bases, with 6 bases separating them. The CDR3 is 12 amino acids. The V gene's germline CDR1 is MNHEY and CDR2 SVGAGI. CDR3 protein: CASNPPGNTIYF. CDR3 DNA: TGTGCCAGCAACCCCCCTGGAAACACCATATATTTT.

The J gene is TRBJ2-7, the V gene TRBV5-5; TRBD2 might be the D (6 bases). Trimming stripped 0 bases from V and 3 bases from J, with 13 bases between. The CDR3 is 15 residues long. Germline loops: CDR1 SGHKS, CDR2 YYEKEE (reference sequence). In DNA form, the CDR3 reads TGTGCCAGCAGCTTGGCTCCCTGGGGAGGCTACGAGCAGTACTTC. Encoded protein: CASSLAPWGGYEQYF.